Included here is one T cell receptor (beta chain) sequence, with context. Trimming removed 1 base at V and 2 bases at J, with 7 bases between. The CDR3 runs 14 residues. Germline CDR1 is LGHDT and CDR2 is YNNKEL (reference sequence). Original methodology: Reference gene primers were amplified, and this amplification served to estimate nucleated cell counts. Assay: immunoSEQ multiplex PCR; the TCRdb copy retains only in-frame clones and omits some. V, J and clone size reflect that table, while D and trimming were determined from the DNA. This table holds 400,000 or so clones, around 90% found once. The data originate from a study of blood T cell repertoires in COVID-19. Living in about 25 US areas, the participants were between roughly 18 and 90 years of age. Allocation to cohorts depended on clinical history reported by the participants.

The chain links TRBV3-1 (or the pseudogene TRBV3-2) to TRBJ2-3; D call uncertain. The clonotype was recovered from a woman aged 35 to 49 with acute COVID-19. Material: PBMCs or T cells enriched from blood (not recorded which). The DNA of the CDR3 is TGTGCCAGCAGCCAAGGGGCCGCCACAGATACGCAGTATTTT. This translates into CASSQGAATDTQYF.